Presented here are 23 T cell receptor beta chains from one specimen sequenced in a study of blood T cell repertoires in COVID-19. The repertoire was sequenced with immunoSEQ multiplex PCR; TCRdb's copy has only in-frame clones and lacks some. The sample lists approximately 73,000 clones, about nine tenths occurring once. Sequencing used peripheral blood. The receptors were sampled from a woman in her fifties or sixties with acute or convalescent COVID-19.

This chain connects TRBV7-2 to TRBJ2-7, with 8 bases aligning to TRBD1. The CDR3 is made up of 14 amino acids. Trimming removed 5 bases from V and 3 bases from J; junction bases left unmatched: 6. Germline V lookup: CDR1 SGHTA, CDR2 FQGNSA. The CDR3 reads CASSRGDRRYEQYF. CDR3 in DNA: TGTGCCAGCAGCCGTGGGGACAGGCGCTACGAGCAGTACTTC.

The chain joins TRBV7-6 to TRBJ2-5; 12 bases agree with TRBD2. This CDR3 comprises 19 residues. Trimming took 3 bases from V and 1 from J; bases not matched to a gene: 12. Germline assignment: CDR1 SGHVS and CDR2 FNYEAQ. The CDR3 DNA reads TGTGCCAGCAGCTTCGGTCCTCGGACTAGCGGGGCGCTCCAAGAGACCCAGTACTTC. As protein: CASSFGPRTSGALQETQYF.

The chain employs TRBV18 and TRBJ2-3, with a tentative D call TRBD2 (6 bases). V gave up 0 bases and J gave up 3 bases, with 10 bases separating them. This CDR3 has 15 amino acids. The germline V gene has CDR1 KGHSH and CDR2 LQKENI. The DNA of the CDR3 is TGTGCCAGCTCACCACCGATGGGGGGAACAGATACGCAGTATTTT. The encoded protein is CASSPPMGGTDTQYF.

CDR3 sequence: CASSYSSGHLYGYTF. Written as DNA, the CDR3 is TGTGCCAGCAGTTACTCATCAGGGCACCTCTATGGCTACACCTTC. The V gene is TRBV6-5, the J gene TRBJ1-2; a possible D gene is TRBD1 (5 bases). Germline V CDR1 and CDR2: MNHEY, SVGAGI. This CDR3 region has 15 residues. V was pared by 0 bases and J by 4 bases, with 12 bases between.

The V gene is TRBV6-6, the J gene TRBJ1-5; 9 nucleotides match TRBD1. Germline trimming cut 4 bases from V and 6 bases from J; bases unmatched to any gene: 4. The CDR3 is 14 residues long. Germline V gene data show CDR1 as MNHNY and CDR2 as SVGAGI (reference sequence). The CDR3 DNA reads TGTGCCAGCAGTTGGACAGGGGATGGTCAGCCCCAGCATTTT. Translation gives CASSWTGDGQPQHF.

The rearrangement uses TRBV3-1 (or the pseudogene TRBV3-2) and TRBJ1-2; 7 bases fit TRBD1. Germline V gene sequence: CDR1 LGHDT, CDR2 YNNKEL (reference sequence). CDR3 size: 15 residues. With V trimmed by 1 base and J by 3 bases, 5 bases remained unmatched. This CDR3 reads CASSQAWDRDYGYTF. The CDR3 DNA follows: TGTGCCAGCAGCCAAGCCTGGGACAGAGACTATGGCTACACCTTC.

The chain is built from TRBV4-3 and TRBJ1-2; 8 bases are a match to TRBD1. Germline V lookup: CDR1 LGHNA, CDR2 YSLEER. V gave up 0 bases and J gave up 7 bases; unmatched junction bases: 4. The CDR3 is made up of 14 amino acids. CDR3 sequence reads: CASSQEARGLGYTF. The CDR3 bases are TGCGCCAGCAGCCAAGAGGCCAGGGGGCTTGGCTACACCTTC.

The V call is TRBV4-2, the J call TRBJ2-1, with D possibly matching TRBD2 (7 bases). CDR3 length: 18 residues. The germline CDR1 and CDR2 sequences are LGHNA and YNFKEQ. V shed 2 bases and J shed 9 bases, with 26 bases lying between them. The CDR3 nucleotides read TGTGCCAGCAGCCAACAGGGGCCATGGACTAGGGGGAATAGTGAGCAGTTCTTC. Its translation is CASSQQGPWTRGNSEQFF.

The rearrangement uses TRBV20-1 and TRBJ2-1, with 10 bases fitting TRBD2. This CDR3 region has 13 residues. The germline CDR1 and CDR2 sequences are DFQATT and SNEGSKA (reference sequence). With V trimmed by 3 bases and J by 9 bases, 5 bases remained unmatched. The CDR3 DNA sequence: TGCAGTGCTAGTCCTAGCGGGAGCCCTGAGCAGTTCTTC. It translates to CSASPSGSPEQFF.

CDR3 amino acids: CASSEQGAAYEQYF. CDR3 coding DNA: TGTGCCAGCAGCGAACAGGGGGCGGCCTACGAGCAGTACTTC. V gene TRBV2 combines with J gene TRBJ2-7, with 9 bases that match TRBD1. The trim removed 6 bases at V and 2 bases at J, leaving 5 bases unmatched. CDR3 size: 14 residues. The germline CDR1 and CDR2 sequences are SNHLY and FYNNEI.

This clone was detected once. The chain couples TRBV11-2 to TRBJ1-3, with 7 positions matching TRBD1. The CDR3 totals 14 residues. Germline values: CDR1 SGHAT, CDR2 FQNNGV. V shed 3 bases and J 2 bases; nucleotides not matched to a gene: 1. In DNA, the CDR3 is TGTGCCAGCAGCTTCACAGGGGCTGGAAACACCATATATTTT. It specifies CASSFTGAGNTIYF. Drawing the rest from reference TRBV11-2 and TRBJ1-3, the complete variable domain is EAGVAQSPRYKIIEKRQSVAFWCNPISGHATLYWYQQILGQGPKLLIQFQNNGVVDDSQLPKDRFSAERLKGVDSTLKIQPAKLEDSAVYLCASSFTGAGNTIYFGEGSWLTVV.

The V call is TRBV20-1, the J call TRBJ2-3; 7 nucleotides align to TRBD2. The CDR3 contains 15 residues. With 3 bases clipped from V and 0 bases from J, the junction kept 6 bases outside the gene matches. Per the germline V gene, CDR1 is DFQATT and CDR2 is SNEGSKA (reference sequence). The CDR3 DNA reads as TGCAGTGCTAGTAGGGCGGGGGACAGCACAGATACGCAGTATTTT. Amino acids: CSASRAGDSTDTQYF.

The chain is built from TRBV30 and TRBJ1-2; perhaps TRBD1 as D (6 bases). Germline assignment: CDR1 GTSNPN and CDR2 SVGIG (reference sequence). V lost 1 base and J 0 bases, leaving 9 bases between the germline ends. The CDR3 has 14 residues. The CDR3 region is CAWSATGSNYGYTF. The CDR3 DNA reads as TGTGCCTGGAGTGCAACAGGGTCTAACTATGGCTACACCTTC.

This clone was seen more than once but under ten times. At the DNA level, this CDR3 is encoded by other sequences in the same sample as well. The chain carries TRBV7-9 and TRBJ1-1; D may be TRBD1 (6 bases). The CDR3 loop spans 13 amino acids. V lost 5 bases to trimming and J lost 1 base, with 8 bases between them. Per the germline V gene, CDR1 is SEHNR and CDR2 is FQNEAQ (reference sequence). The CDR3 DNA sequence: TGTGCCAGCAGCGTACAGGGGAACACTGAAGCTTTCTTT. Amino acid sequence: CASSVQGNTEAFF.

The CDR3 DNA sequence: TGCGCCAGCAGCTTGGCCCGAGCCGGGGAGCTGTTTTTT. This codes for CASSLARAGELFF. This chain uses TRBV5-1 with TRBJ2-2; D unresolved. Per germline, CDR1 SGHRS and CDR2 YFSETQ. Trimming cost V 0 bases and J 6 bases, with 6 bases left between them. The CDR3 is 13 amino acids.

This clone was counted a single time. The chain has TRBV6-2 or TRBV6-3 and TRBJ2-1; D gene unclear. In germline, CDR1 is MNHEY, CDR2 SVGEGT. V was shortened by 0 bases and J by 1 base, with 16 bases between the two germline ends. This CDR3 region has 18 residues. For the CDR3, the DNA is TGTGCCAGCAGTTACTCGATTATAGCCACCCGTTCCTACAATGAGCAGTTCTTC. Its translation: CASSYSIIATRSYNEQFF.

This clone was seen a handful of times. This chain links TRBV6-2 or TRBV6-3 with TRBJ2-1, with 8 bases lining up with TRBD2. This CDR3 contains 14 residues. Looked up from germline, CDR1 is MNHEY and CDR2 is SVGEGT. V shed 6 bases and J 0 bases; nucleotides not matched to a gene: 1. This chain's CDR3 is CASSGGGSYNEQFF. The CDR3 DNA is TGTGCCAGCAGCGGGGGGGGCTCCTACAATGAGCAGTTCTTC.

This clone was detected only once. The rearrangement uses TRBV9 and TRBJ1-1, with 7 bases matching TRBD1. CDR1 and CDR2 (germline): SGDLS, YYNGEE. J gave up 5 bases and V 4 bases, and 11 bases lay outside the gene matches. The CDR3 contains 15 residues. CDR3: CASSPRGQTRTEAFF. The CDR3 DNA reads TGTGCCAGCAGCCCCCGGGGACAGACGAGGACTGAAGCTTTCTTT.

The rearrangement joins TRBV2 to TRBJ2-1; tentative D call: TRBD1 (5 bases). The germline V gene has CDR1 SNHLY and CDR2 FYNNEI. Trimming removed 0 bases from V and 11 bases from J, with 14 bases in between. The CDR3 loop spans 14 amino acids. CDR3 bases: TGTGCCAGCAGTGAAGCCCAAGGACAAGTTCAGCAGTTCTTC. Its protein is CASSEAQGQVQQFF. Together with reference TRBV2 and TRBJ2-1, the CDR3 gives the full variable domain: EPEVTQTPSHQVTQMGQEVILRCVPISNHLYFYWYRQILGQKVEFLVSFYNNEISEKSEIFDDQFSVERPDGSNFTLKIRSTKLEDSAMYFCASSEAQGQVQQFFGPGTRLTVL.

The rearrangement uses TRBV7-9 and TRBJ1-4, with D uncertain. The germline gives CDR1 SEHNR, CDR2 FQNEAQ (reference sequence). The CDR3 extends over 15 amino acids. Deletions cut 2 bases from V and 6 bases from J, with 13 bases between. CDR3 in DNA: TGTGCCAGCAGCTTAATCGGGATGGGAGATGAAAAACTGTTTTTT. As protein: CASSLIGMGDEKLFF.

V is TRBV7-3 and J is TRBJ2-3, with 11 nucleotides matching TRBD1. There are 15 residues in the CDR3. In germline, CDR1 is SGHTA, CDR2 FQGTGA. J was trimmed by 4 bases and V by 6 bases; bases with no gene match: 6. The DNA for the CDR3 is TGTGCCAGCAGTTCAGTGGGACAGGGGGCAGATACGCAGTATTTT. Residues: CASSSVGQGADTQYF.

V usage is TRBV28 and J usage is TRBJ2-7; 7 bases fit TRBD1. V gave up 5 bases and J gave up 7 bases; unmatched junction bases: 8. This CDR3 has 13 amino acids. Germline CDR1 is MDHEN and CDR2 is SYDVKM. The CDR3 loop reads CASSRTGVWEQYF. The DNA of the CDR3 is TGTGCCAGCAGTCGTACAGGGGTCTGGGAGCAGTACTTC.

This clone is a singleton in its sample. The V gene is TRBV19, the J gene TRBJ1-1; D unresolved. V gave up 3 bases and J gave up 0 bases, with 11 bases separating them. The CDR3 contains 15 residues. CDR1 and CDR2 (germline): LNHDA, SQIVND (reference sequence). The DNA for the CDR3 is TGTGCCAGTAGTATCACCCACAACATGAACACTGAAGCTTTCTTT. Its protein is CASSITHNMNTEAFF.